This entry features one T cell receptor beta chain sequence. Many counts were recorded for this clonotype. This receptor's antigen is unknown. No base qualities exist here, and no much larger clone lies one base off it. Full-length TCR variable regions were amplified by 5' RACE PCR with constant-region reverse primers, followed by semi-nested PCR with Nested Universal Primer A. The ReliaPrep RNA Cell Miniprep System was used to extract total RNA, which was then reverse transcribed into 5'RACE-ready cDNA with the SMARTer RACE 5'/3' Kit. Multiplex adaptors were used to barcode full-length TCR alpha and beta libraries, and the barcoded libraries were sequenced on an Illumina MiSeq. The original pipeline was this. For each of nine subset-tissue groups, sequencing data from the five patients were pooled, and the groups were compared by unsupervised clustering of TCR gene usage. The Morisita-Horn index was used to calculate repertoire similarity, with shared sequences weighted by how much each contributed to each repertoire. The public reads were reprocessed in TCRdb via fastp at Q25 and MiXCR, keeping in-frame beta chains. Entries are consolidated by CDR3 protein sequence, retaining the most common genes and DNA. These V and J calls are TCRdb output, not the study's own analysis. The sample includes approximately 60,000 distinct CDR3 sequences, with around 26% observed a single time. Roughly 3% of the sample is held by the ten biggest clonotypes.

CD4+CD45RO+CD25- cells were isolated as memory CD4+ T cells. Tregs, naive and memory CD4+ T cells from tumor, blood and ipsilateral draining lymph nodes of five breast cancer patients underwent full-length TCR alpha and beta sequencing. Tumor tissue and lymph nodes obtained by ipsilateral axillary dissection were perfused with PBS, cut into small pieces and digested using collagenase I and hyaluronidase. FACS confirmed that the sorted cell populations were more than 90% pure. The data derive from a study (dated by TCRdb to the mid-2010s). At the level of the whole study: Whether tumor-infiltrating Tregs in breast cancer are recruited from blood Tregs or converted in situ from other CD4+ T cell subsets was tested. Study-level results and caveats: The larger-cohort validation was restricted to a single TCR beta V-J rearrangement rather than whole repertoires. Tumor-infiltrating Treg TCR alpha and beta sequences overlapped most with tumor naive CD4+ T cells, then with blood naive CD4+ T cells. Tumor memory CD4+ T cell TCR gene usage clustered with blood and lymph node memory CD4+ cells and lymph node naive CD4+ cells.

As encoded in the germline V gene, CDR1 is SGHRS while CDR2 is YFSETQ. V is cut by 0 bases and J by 0 bases, and the space between the germline ends is 7 bases. Spanning cysteine to phenylalanine, the CDR3 consists of 15 amino acids. Solely the CDR3 DNA is kept, with 45 bases framed from the first base. The source of this sequence is a female donor with breast cancer. The sample consisted of tumor-infiltrating memory CD4+ T cells sorted from the breast tumor. Reading the label with the study, this specimen's cell subset or site is: memory CD4+ T cells, CD4+CD45RO+CD25-. The V gene is TRBV5-1 and the J gene is TRBJ2-1, with a tentative D call of TRBD1 or TRBD2, each matching 5 bases. CDR3 protein: CASSLGDPSYNEQFF. DNA sequence: TGCGCCAGCAGCTTGGGGGACCCCTCCTACAATGAGCAGTTCTTC.